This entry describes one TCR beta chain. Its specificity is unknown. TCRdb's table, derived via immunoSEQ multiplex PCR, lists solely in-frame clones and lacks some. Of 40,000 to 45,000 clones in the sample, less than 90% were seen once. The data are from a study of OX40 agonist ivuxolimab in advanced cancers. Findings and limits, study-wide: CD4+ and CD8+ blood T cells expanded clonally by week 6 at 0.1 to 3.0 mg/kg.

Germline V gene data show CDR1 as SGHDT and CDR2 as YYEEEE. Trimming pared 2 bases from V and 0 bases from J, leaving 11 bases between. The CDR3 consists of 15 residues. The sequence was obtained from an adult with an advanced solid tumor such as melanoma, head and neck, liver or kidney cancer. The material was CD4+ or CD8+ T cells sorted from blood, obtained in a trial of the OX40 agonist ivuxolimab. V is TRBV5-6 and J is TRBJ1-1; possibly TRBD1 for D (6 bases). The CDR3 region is CASSFVGALNTEAFF. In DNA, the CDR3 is TGTGCCAGCAGCTTTGTGGGGGCCTTGAACACTGAAGCTTTCTTT.